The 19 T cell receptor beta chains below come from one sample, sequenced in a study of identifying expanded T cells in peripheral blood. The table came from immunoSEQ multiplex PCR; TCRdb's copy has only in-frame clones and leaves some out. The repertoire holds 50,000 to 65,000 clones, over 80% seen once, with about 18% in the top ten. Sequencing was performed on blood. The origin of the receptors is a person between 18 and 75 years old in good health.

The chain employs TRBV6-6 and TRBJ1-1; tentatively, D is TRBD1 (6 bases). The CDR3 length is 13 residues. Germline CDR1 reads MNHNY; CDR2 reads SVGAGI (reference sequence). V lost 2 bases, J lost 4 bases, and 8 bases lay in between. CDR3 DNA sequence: TGTGCCAGCAGTTACCTAGGGGGCACTGAAGCTTTCTTT. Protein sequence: CASSYLGGTEAFF.

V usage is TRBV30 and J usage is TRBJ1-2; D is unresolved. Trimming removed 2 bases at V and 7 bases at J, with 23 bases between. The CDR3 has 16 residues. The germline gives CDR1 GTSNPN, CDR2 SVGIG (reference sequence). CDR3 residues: CAWSPLIWEGFGGYTF. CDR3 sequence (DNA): TGTGCCTGGAGTCCACTTATCTGGGAAGGCTTCGGTGGCTACACCTTC.

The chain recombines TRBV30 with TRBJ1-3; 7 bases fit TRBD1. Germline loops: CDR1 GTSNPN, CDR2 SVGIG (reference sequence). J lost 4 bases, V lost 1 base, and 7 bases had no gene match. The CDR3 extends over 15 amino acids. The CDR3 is CAWSAYKGQGNTIYF. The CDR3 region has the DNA TGTGCCTGGAGTGCTTACAAGGGACAGGGAAACACCATATATTTT.

The CDR3 reads CASSSGFVFTYEQYF. The CDR3 bases are TGTGCCAGCAGTTCCGGGTTCGTCTTCACCTACGAGCAGTACTTC. The chain is built from TRBV11-3 and TRBJ2-7; D remains ambiguous. Germline V CDR1 and CDR2: SGHNT, YENEEA. Deletions cut 6 bases from V and 2 bases from J, with 17 bases between. The length of the CDR3 is 15 residues.

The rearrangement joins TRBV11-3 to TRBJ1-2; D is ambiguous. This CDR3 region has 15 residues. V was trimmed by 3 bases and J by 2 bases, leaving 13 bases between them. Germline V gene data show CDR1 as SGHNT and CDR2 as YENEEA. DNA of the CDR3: TGTGCCAGCAGCTTGTGGGGTGACGACAACTATGGCTACACCTTC. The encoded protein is CASSLWGDDNYGYTF. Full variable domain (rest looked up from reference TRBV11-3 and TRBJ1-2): EAGVVQSPRYKIIEKKQPVAFWCNPISGHNTLYWYLQNLGQGPELLIRYENEEAVDDSQLPKDRFSAERLKGVDSTLKIQPAELGDSAVYLCASSLWGDDNYGYTFGSGTRLTVV.

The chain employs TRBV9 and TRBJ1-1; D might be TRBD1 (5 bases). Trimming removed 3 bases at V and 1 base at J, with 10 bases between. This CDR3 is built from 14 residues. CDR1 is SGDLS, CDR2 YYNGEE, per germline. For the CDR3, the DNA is TGTGCCAGCAGCGCCGGGACGGGGAACACTGAAGCTTTCTTT. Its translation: CASSAGTGNTEAFF.

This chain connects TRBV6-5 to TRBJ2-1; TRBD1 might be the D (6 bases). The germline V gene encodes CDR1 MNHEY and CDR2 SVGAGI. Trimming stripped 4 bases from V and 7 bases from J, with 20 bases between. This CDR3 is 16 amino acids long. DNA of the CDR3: TGTGCCAGCAGTTCGCCCTCGGACAGCCCCAGTAATGAGCAGTTCTTC. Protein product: CASSSPSDSPSNEQFF.

CDR3 coding DNA: TGTGCCAGCAGCTTTCGGGGGAAGGCGGGTACTGAAGCTTTCTTT. This translates into CASSFRGKAGTEAFF. The rearrangement uses TRBV6-6 and TRBJ1-1, with D perhaps matching TRBD1 (5 bases). Germline V CDR1 and CDR2: MNHNY, SVGAGI (reference sequence). Trimming took 6 bases from V and 5 from J, leaving 19 bases between them. The CDR3 totals 15 residues.

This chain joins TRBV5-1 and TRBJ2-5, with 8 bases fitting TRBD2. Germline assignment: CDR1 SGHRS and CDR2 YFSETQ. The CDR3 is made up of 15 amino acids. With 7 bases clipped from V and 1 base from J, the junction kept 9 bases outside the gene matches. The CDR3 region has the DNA TGCGCCAGCTCAAGGGGTAGCGGGGCCCAAGAGACCCAGTACTTC. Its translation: CASSRGSGAQETQYF.

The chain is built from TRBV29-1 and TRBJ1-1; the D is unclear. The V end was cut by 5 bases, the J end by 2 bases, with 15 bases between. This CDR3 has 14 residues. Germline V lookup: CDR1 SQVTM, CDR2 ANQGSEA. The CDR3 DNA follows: TGCAGCGTTCTCAGCAGGCGGGAAAACACTGAAGCTTTCTTT. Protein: CSVLSRRENTEAFF. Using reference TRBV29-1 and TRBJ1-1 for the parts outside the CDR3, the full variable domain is SAVISQKPSRDICQRGTSLTIQCQVDSQVTMMFWYRQQPGQSLTLIATANQGSEATYESGFVIDKFPISRPNLTFSTLTVSNMSPEDSSIYLCSVLSRRENTEAFFGQGTRLTVV.

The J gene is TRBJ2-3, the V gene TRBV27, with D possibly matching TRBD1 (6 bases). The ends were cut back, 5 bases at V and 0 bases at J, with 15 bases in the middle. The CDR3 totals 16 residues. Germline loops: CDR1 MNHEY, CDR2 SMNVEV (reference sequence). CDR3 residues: CASSAGQTFSTDTQYF. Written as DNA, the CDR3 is TGTGCCAGCAGTGCAGGACAGACTTTTAGCACAGATACGCAGTATTTT.

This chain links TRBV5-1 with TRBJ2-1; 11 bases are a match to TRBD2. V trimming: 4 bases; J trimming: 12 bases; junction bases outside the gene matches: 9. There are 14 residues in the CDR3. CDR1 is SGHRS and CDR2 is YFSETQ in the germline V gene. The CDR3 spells CASSGSGGAYMQFF. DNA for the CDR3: TGCGCCAGCAGCGGTAGCGGGGGGGCTTATATGCAGTTCTTC.

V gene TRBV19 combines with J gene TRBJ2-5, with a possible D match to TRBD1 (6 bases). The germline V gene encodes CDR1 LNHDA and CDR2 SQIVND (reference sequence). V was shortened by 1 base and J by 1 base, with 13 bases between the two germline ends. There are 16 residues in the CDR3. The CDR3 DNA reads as TGTGCCAGTAGTATAGGGGCTAGAGGGGGCCAAGAGACCCAGTACTTC. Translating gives CASSIGARGGQETQYF.

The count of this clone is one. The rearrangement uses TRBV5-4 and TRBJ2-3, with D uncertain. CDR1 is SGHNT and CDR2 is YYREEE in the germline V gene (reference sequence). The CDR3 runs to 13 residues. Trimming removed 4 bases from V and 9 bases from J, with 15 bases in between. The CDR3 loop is CASSSLGKGTQYF. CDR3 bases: TGTGCCAGCAGCAGCTTGGGAAAAGGAACGCAGTATTTT. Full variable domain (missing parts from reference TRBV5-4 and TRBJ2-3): ETGVTQSPTHLIKTRGQQVTLRCSSQSGHNTVSWYQQALGQGPQFIFQYYREEENGRGNFPPRFSGLQFPNYSSELNVNALELDDSALYLCASSSLGKGTQYFGPGTRLTVL.

CDR3 DNA: TGTGCCATCAGGGGGACAGGGGCTGAAGCTTTCTTT. It specifies CAIRGTGAEAFF. V is TRBV10-3 and J is TRBJ1-1; 10 nucleotides line up with TRBD1. The CDR3 extends over 12 amino acids. V lost 6 bases to trimming and J lost 6 bases; unmatched junction nucleotides: 1. Germline CDR1 and CDR2: ENHRY and SYGVKD.

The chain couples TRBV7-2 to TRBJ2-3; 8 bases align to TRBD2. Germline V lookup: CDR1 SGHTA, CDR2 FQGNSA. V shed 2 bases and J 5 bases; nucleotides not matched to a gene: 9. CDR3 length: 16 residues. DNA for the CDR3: TGTGCCAGCAGCTTATCTGACGGGGGGGCCAGAGATACGCAGTATTTT. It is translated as CASSLSDGGARDTQYF.

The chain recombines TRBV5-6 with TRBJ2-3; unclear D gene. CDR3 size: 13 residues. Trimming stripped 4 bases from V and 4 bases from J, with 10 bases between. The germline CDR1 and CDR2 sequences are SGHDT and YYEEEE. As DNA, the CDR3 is TGTGCCAGCAGCCAGGTCGGCCCAGATACGCAGTATTTT. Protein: CASSQVGPDTQYF.

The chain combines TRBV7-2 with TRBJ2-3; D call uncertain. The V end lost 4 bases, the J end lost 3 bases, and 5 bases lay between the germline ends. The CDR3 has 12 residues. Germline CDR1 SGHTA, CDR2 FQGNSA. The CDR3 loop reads CASSSRTDTQYF. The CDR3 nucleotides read TGTGCCAGCAGCTCTAGAACAGATACGCAGTATTTT. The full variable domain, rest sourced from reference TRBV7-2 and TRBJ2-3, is GAGVSQSPSNKVTEKGKDVELRCDPISGHTALYWYRQSLGQGLEFLIYFQGNSAPDKSGLPSDRFSAERTGGSVSTLTIQRTQQEDSAVYLCASSSRTDTQYFGPGTRLTVL.

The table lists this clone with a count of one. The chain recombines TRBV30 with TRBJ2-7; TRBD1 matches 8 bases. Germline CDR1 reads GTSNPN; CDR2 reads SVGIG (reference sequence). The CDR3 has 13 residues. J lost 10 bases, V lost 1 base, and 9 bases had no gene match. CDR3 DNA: TGTGCCTGGAGTGCAGGACAGGGAAGGGCCCAGTACGTC. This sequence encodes CAWSAGQGRAQYV.